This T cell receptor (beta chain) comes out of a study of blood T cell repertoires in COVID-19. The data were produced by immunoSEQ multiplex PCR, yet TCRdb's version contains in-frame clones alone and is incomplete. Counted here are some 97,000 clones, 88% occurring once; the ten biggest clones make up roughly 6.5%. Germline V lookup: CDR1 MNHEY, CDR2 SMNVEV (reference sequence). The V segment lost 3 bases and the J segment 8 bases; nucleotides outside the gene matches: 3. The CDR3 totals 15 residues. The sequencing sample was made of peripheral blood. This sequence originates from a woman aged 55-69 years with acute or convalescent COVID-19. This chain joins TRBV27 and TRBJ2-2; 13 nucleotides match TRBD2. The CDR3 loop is CASSFQTSGRGELFF. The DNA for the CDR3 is TGTGCCAGCAGTTTCCAGACTAGCGGGAGGGGGGAGCTGTTTTTT.